Below are 17 T cell receptor beta chains sequenced from a single sample in a study. Tregs were sorted as CD4+CD25+CD127-/low cells. TCRdb used MiXCR to reprocess the 5' RACE reads, holding one entry per CDR3 protein. The sample includes around 44,000 distinct CDR3 sequences, roughly 21% of them seen just once. Sequenced material: Tregs sorted from blood. Receptor source: a female donor with breast cancer.

Comments on this clonotype: With a much larger clone just one base away, this may be a read error. Lacking the conserved final phenylalanine or tryptophan, this CDR3 likely reflects a read error. The chain joins TRBV5-1 to TRBJ1-4; 9 bases agree with TRBD1. The CDR3 has 14 residues. Germline CDR1 SGHRS, CDR2 YFSETQ. The trim removed 2 bases at V and 7 bases at J, leaving 3 bases unmatched. This CDR3 reads CASSFGTGSEKLFS. The CDR3 DNA is TGCGCCAGCAGCTTCGGGACAGGGAGTGAAAAACTGTTTTCT.

This clonotype was seen ten or more times. The J gene is TRBJ1-2, the V gene TRBV28, with 9 nucleotides matching TRBD1. Germline V gene sequence: CDR1 MDHEN, CDR2 SYDVKM. Trimming cost V 6 bases and J 4 bases; bases outside gene matches: 9. The length of the CDR3 is 15 residues. CDR3 bases: TGTGCCAGCAGGAGGACAGGGGCAGGGGGCTATGGCTACACCTTC. Protein product: CASRRTGAGGYGYTF.

The chain links TRBV11-2 to TRBJ2-2, with 12 nucleotides matching TRBD2. Germline CDR1 is SGHAT and CDR2 is FQNNGV. The CDR3 consists of 18 residues. V lost 1 base, J lost 4 bases, and 7 bases stayed unmatched. Here the CDR3 DNA reads TGTGCCAGCAGCTTAGCGCGACTAGCGGGAGTCGGCACCGGGGAGCTGTTTTTT. As protein: CASSLARLAGVGTGELFF. The complete variable domain, with remaining parts taken from reference TRBV11-2 and TRBJ2-2, reads EAGVAQSPRYKIIEKRQSVAFWCNPISGHATLYWYQQILGQGPKLLIQFQNNGVVDDSQLPKDRFSAERLKGVDSTLKIQPAKLEDSAVYLCASSLARLAGVGTGELFFGEGSRLTVL.

The V gene is TRBV7-9, the J gene TRBJ2-2, with D possibly TRBD2 on 6 matching bases. The CDR3 is 15 residues long. Trimming removed 5 bases from V and 2 bases from J, with 12 bases in between. From germline, CDR1 is SEHNR and CDR2 FQNEAQ (reference sequence). The CDR3, as DNA: TGTGCCAGCAGCGCCCGGGACTTTAACACCGGGGAGCTGTTTTTT. Its translation is CASSARDFNTGELFF. Combining the CDR3 with reference TRBV7-9 and TRBJ2-2 gives the whole variable domain DTGVSQNPRHKITKRGQNVTFRCDPISEHNRLYWYRQTLGQGPEFLTYFQNEAQLEKSRLLSDRFSAERPKGSFSTLEIQRTEQGDSAMYLCASSARDFNTGELFFGEGSRLTVL.

Comment on this clonotype: Given the absence of the conserved phenylalanine or tryptophan at the CDR3 end, a read error is likely. The chain is built from TRBV2 and TRBJ2-7; D remains ambiguous. Trimming shortened V by 2 bases and J by 2 bases, and 4 bases separated the two germline ends. Germline CDR1 reads SNHLY; CDR2 reads FYNNEI. The CDR3 is 12 residues long. CDR3 DNA sequence: TGTGCCAGCAGTGAAATCCCCTACGAGCAGTACATC. This codes for CASSEIPYEQYI.

This clonotype ranks as medium-sized. The genes are TRBV3-1 and TRBJ2-7, with 7 nucleotides matching TRBD2. This CDR3 is 14 amino acids long. The V gene end was trimmed by 4 bases and the J gene end by 6 bases; junction bases not matched to a gene: 9. Germline V lookup: CDR1 LGHDT, CDR2 YNNKEL (reference sequence). The CDR3 here is CASSPGLGGGEQYF. CDR3 in DNA: TGTGCCAGCAGCCCCGGACTGGGCGGGGGCGAGCAGTACTTC.

This clonotype occurred many times. The V gene is TRBV7-9, the J gene TRBJ2-7, with no clear D. This CDR3 is built from 11 residues. Trimming stripped 5 bases from V and 7 bases from J, with 9 bases between. Germline CDR1 and CDR2: SEHNR and FQNEAQ (reference sequence). The CDR3, as DNA: TGTGCCAGCAGCCCAGGCTGGGAGCAGTACTTC. Its translation: CASSPGWEQYF.

This chain joins TRBV4-1 and TRBJ1-6; D perhaps matches TRBD1 (5 bases). This CDR3 comprises 17 residues. Trimming shortened V by 3 bases and J by 0 bases, and 12 bases separated the two germline ends. Per the germline V gene, CDR1 is MGHRA and CDR2 is YSYEKL. CDR3 in DNA: TGCGCCAGCAGCCACGTGCGGGGGGGCTCCTATAATTCACCCCTCCACTTT. Translation: CASSHVRGGSYNSPLHF.

In its sample, this clonotype was seen a few times. The chain combines TRBV5-1 with TRBJ2-7; D possibly corresponds to TRBD2 (7 bases). CDR1 is SGHRS and CDR2 is YFSETQ in the germline V gene. The germline V and J ends were trimmed by 0 bases and 2 bases, with 9 bases remaining between them. This CDR3 contains 14 residues. CDR3 loop: CASSLAGGPYEQYF. The CDR3 nucleotides read TGCGCCAGCAGCTTGGCCGGGGGGCCCTACGAGCAGTACTTC. Looking up the rest from reference TRBV5-1 and TRBJ2-7 gives the full variable domain: KAGVTQTPRYLIKTRGQQVTLSCSPISGHRSVSWYQQTPGQGLQFLFEYFSETQRNKGNFPGRFSGRQFSNSRSEMNVSTLELGDSALYLCASSLAGGPYEQYFGPGTRLTVT.

This clonotype was recorded at least ten times. The chain has TRBV11-2 and TRBJ1-1; D remains ambiguous. Germline lookup yields CDR1 SGHAT and CDR2 FQNNGV. Between the trimmed V and J ends, which lost 4 bases and 4 bases, there was a span of 16 bases. The length of the CDR3 is 15 residues. In nucleotides, the CDR3 is TGTGCCAGCAGCTACTACCGGGAAACGGGCACTGAAGCTTTCTTT. Amino acids: CASSYYRETGTEAFF. Filled out from reference TRBV11-2 and TRBJ1-1, the complete variable domain reads EAGVAQSPRYKIIEKRQSVAFWCNPISGHATLYWYQQILGQGPKLLIQFQNNGVVDDSQLPKDRFSAERLKGVDSTLKIQPAKLEDSAVYLCASSYYRETGTEAFFGQGTRLTVV.

This clonotype turned up a few times. The rearrangement uses TRBV5-6 and TRBJ1-2, with a possible D match to TRBD1 (6 bases). V lost 8 bases to trimming and J lost 8 bases, with 16 bases between them. This CDR3 region has 12 residues. The V gene's germline CDR1 is SGHDT and CDR2 YYEEEE. The DNA for the CDR3 is TGTGCCAGTGCACAGGGAGGAGACGGCTACACCTTC. It encodes CASAQGGDGYTF.

The chain has TRBV28 and TRBJ2-1; 12 bases agree with TRBD2. There are 15 residues in the CDR3. J lost 6 bases, V lost 5 bases, and 5 bases had no gene match. CDR1 and CDR2 (germline): MDHEN, SYDVKM. The CDR3 here is CASSTTSGSLNEQFF. CDR3 bases: TGTGCCAGCAGTACGACTAGCGGGAGTCTCAATGAGCAGTTCTTC.

This clonotype was counted at least ten times. The chain has TRBV24-1 and TRBJ2-5; 10 nucleotides agree with TRBD2. The V gene's germline CDR1 is KGHDR and CDR2 SFDVKD. The CDR3 covers 19 residues. The junction had 13 bases not matched to a gene; V was cut back by 4 bases and J by 0 bases. Written as DNA, the CDR3 is TGTGCCACCAGTGACCCCGACCCGGGACTAGCGCCTCACCAAGAGACCCAGTACTTC. It codes for CATSDPDPGLAPHQETQYF.

This clonotype came up a few times. This chain joins TRBV28 and TRBJ2-7, with D perhaps matching TRBD1 (5 bases). Germline assignment: CDR1 MDHEN and CDR2 SYDVKM. CDR3 size: 13 residues. The V and J ends lost 6 bases and 10 bases respectively, with 19 bases between them. The CDR3 sequence is CASSRTLGRSQYF. The CDR3 DNA follows: TGTGCCAGCAGCCGGACACTGGGCCGTTCTCAGTACTTC.

This clonotype has at least ten counts. The V gene is TRBV5-1, the J gene TRBJ1-2, with 8 bases matching TRBD1. The CDR3 has 13 amino acids. Unmatched junction bases numbered 6, after V lost 7 bases and J lost 4 bases. The germline V gene encodes CDR1 SGHRS and CDR2 YFSETQ. CDR3 amino acids: CASGAQGAYGYTF. CDR3 DNA sequence: TGCGCCAGCGGGGCCCAGGGGGCCTATGGCTACACCTTC.

This clonotype came up a few times. V and J are TRBV20-1 and TRBJ2-5; TRBD2 aligns across 7 bases. V was pared by 0 bases and J by 5 bases, with 6 bases of the junction left unmatched. Looked up from germline, CDR1 is DFQATT and CDR2 is SNEGSKA (reference sequence). This CDR3 spans 14 amino acids. The CDR3 nucleotides read TGCAGTGCTAGAGATTGGGCACTAGCGGAGACCCAGTACTTC. Protein product: CSARDWALAETQYF.

A remark on this clonotype: The junction departs from the called germline gene at one end, perhaps through a read error. This chain joins TRBV4-1 and TRBJ2-1; perhaps TRBD1 as D (5 bases). The CDR3 is made up of 15 amino acids. The V gene's germline CDR1 is MGHRA and CDR2 YSYEKL. CDR3: CASSQAATAYNERFF. The CDR3 DNA follows: TGCGCCAGCAGCCAAGCTGCGACAGCTTACAATGAGCGGTTCTTC.